Sequencing of this T cell receptor (beta chain) was carried out in a study of blood T cell repertoires in COVID-19. Looking at the study overall: Acute and convalescent COVID-19 samples came from the United States, Italy and Spain.

Germline assignment: CDR1 KGHDR and CDR2 SFDVKD. This CDR3 has 15 amino acids. V was trimmed by 0 bases and J by 6 bases, leaving 13 bases between them. Authors' processing steps: For nucleated cells, counts were estimated from reference gene primer amplification. The method was immunoSEQ multiplex PCR; TCRdb's version includes in-frame clones alone and lacks a portion of them. V, J and clone size derive from that table, while D and trimming were established from the DNA sequence. The sample carries 150,000 to 200,000 clones, about 74% recorded once. The clonotype was recovered from a man between 60 and 70 years old with acute or convalescent COVID-19. The chain carries TRBV24-1 and TRBJ1-2; TRBD1 is a possible D gene (5 bases). The sample was peripheral blood. The CDR3 region has the DNA TGTGCCACCAGTGATTTGCGGTCAGGGATCCATGGCTACACCTTC. Translating it yields CATSDLRSGIHGYTF.